This passage covers 21 T cell receptor beta chains from one sample sequenced in a study of blood T cell repertoires in COVID-19. The table came from immunoSEQ multiplex PCR; TCRdb's copy has only in-frame clones and leaves some out. Of roughly 99,000 clones detected, over 80% appear once; the ten largest clones hold approximately 1.3%. The sequenced material came from peripheral blood. The receptors were gathered from a woman in her twenties or thirties with acute or convalescent COVID-19.

The rearrangement uses TRBV24-1 and TRBJ1-3, with D maybe TRBD1 (6 bases). The CDR3 contains 14 residues. Trimming cost V 12 bases and J 1 base, with 15 bases left between them. The germline V gene has CDR1 KGHDR and CDR2 SFDVKD. The CDR3 loop reads CAPALRGSGNTIYF. In DNA form, the CDR3 reads TGTGCCCCCGCGTTAAGGGGGTCTGGAAACACCATATATTTT.

V and J are TRBV6-6 and TRBJ2-3, with D perhaps TRBD2 (5 bases). V was cut by 0 bases and J by 6 bases, with 13 bases left in between. The CDR3 sequence is 15 residues long. Germline CDR1 and CDR2: MNHNY and SVGAGI (reference sequence). DNA for the CDR3: TGTGCCAGCAGTTACTCGAACGGGATGTCGGATACGCAGTATTTT. Protein product: CASSYSNGMSDTQYF.

This clone was found once. The rearrangement links TRBV24-1 to TRBJ2-2, with D perhaps TRBD1 (6 bases). This CDR3 contains 18 residues. Trimming shortened V by 3 bases and J by 3 bases, and 19 bases separated the two germline ends. Germline values: CDR1 KGHDR, CDR2 SFDVKD. This CDR3 reads CATSDPKSQGSDTGELFF. In nucleotides, the CDR3 is TGTGCCACCAGTGATCCCAAGTCCCAGGGGTCGGACACCGGGGAGCTGTTTTTT.

The chain is built from TRBV9 and TRBJ2-4; no reliable D call. This CDR3 is 16 amino acids long. Germline CDR1 and CDR2: SGDLS and YYNGEE. V lost 4 bases to trimming and J lost 0 bases, with 14 bases between them. The CDR3 DNA is TGTGCCAGCAGCCCCCACAGTCCTCTAGCCAAAAACATTCAGTACTTC. Amino acid sequence: CASSPHSPLAKNIQYF.

The rearrangement uses TRBV6-6 and TRBJ1-2; TRBD1 is a possible D gene (5 bases). Deletions cut 0 bases from V and 3 bases from J, with 14 bases between. Germline lookup yields CDR1 MNHNY and CDR2 SVGAGI (reference sequence). This CDR3 region has 16 residues. The CDR3 sequence: CASSYSSGASDYGYTF. CDR3 nucleotide sequence: TGTGCCAGCAGTTACTCGAGTGGGGCGTCGGACTATGGCTACACCTTC.

The rearrangement links TRBV10-3 to TRBJ2-2; 8 bases are a match to TRBD1. CDR1 ENHRY and CDR2 SYGVKD come from the germline V gene. The CDR3 has 14 amino acids. V lost 5 bases and J lost 4; bases outside the gene matches: 3. CDR3 sequence (DNA): TGTGCCATCAGTCCGGACAGGGCCACCGGGGAGCTGTTTTTT. Amino acids: CAISPDRATGELFF.

The rearrangement uses TRBV11-3 and TRBJ1-1, with 9 positions matching TRBD1. There are 17 residues in the CDR3. With V trimmed by 3 bases and J by 1 base, 9 bases remained unmatched. Looked up from germline, CDR1 is SGHNT and CDR2 is YENEEA. The chain's CDR3 is CASSFPRGGQGNTEAFF. The CDR3 coding sequence is TGTGCCAGCAGCTTCCCTAGGGGGGGACAGGGGAACACTGAAGCTTTCTTT.

This chain uses TRBV7-6 with TRBJ2-7; D is unresolved. Germline-derived CDR1 and CDR2 are SGHVS and FNYEAQ. Trimming left V 1 base short and J 0 bases short, with 16 bases between. This CDR3 has 17 amino acids. CDR3 in DNA: TGTGCCAGCAGCTTAGAAGCCCCGCAGGCCAGCTCCTACGAGCAGTACTTC. Protein: CASSLEAPQASSYEQYF.

A single count supports this clone. The chain carries TRBV3-1 (or the pseudogene TRBV3-2) and TRBJ2-5; 7 nucleotides match TRBD2. Trimming took 0 bases from V and 5 from J; bases not matched to a gene: 9. The CDR3 contains 16 residues. Per the germline V gene, CDR1 is LGHDT and CDR2 is YNNKEL (reference sequence). CDR3 nucleotides: TGTGCCAGCAGCCAAGAGCGGGGGTACCTGGGGGAGACCCAGTACTTC. Translated, it gives CASSQERGYLGETQYF.

The chain carries TRBV28 and TRBJ1-2, with D tentatively TRBD1 (6 bases). CDR1 and CDR2 (germline): MDHEN, SYDVKM. The length of the CDR3 is 13 residues. V shed 6 bases and J shed 2 bases, with 10 bases lying between them. CDR3 in DNA: TGTGCCAGCAGCCCGGACAGCAACTATGGCTACACCTTC. This translates into CASSPDSNYGYTF.

The chain recombines TRBV5-1 with TRBJ1-2; TRBD1 matches 7 bases. This CDR3 comprises 14 residues. In germline, CDR1 is SGHRS, CDR2 YFSETQ. Germline trimming cut 3 bases from V and 5 bases from J; bases unmatched to any gene: 7. CDR3 residues: CASSSGTARYGYTF. The CDR3 nucleotides are TGCGCCAGCAGCTCCGGGACAGCTCGTTATGGCTACACCTTC.

The chain is built from TRBV6-5 and TRBJ2-5; 7 nucleotides match TRBD1. Germline V lookup: CDR1 MNHEY, CDR2 SVGAGI. V lost 2 bases to trimming and J lost 1 base; unmatched junction nucleotides: 1. The CDR3 sequence is 14 residues long. CDR3 nucleotides: TGTGCCAGCAGTTACGGGGACAGCCAAGAGACCCAGTACTTC. Translating it yields CASSYGDSQETQYF.

This clone appeared a few times. The rearrangement links TRBV19 to TRBJ2-7; weak D call: TRBD1 (6 bases). V gave up 5 bases and J gave up 2 bases, with 10 bases separating them. Germline V gene lookup returns CDR1 LNHDA and CDR2 SQIVND (reference sequence). The CDR3 is 13 amino acids. The CDR3 DNA reads as TGTGCCAGTAGTTACCGGGACACCTACGAGCAGTACTTC. It translates to CASSYRDTYEQYF.

This clone was detected a few times. CDR3 bases: TGTGCCAGCAGTGACGGTAGCGGCTACAATGAGCAGTTCTTC. The encoded protein is CASSDGSGYNEQFF. V gene TRBV6-4 combines with J gene TRBJ2-1, with D tentatively TRBD2 (6 bases). This CDR3 has 14 residues. The germline gives CDR1 MRHNA, CDR2 SNTAGT. With 2 bases removed from V and 3 bases from J, the gap between germline ends came to 8 bases.

This sequence joins TRBV11-3 and TRBJ1-5; the match to TRBD1 covers 7 bases. The V segment lost 0 bases and the J segment 6 bases; nucleotides outside the gene matches: 17. The CDR3 covers 19 residues. Germline CDR1 reads SGHNT; CDR2 reads YENEEA. The CDR3 DNA reads as TGTGCCAGCAGCTTAGATCGGGCAGGGGGGAGTTTAGGGCTTCAGCCCCAGCATTTT. This gives the protein CASSLDRAGGSLGLQPQHF.

This chain uses TRBV6-5 with TRBJ1-2; TRBD1 matches 8 bases. CDR3 length equals 15 residues. V lost 8 bases to trimming and J lost 3 bases; unmatched junction nucleotides: 11. CDR1 and CDR2 (germline): MNHEY, SVGAGI. In DNA form, the CDR3 reads TGTGCCAGCCGGGAGCCTAACAGGGGGGACTATGGCTACACCTTC. Its translation is CASREPNRGDYGYTF.

V is TRBV7-2 and J is TRBJ1-5; 8 bases match TRBD1. CDR1 SGHTA and CDR2 FQGNSA come from the germline V gene. The CDR3 totals 15 residues. V trimming: 1 base; J trimming: 4 bases; junction bases outside the gene matches: 3. CDR3 residues: CASSLGGTGNQPQHF. The DNA of the CDR3 is TGTGCCAGCAGCTTAGGGGGGACAGGTAATCAGCCCCAGCATTTT.

The chain employs TRBV7-3 and TRBJ2-7; 10 bases are a match to TRBD2. Germline V gives CDR1 SGHTA, CDR2 FQGTGA. There are 16 residues in the CDR3. V dropped 1 base and J dropped 2; count of bases not matched to a gene: 5. This chain's CDR3 is CASSLNGGTSAYEQYF. The DNA for the CDR3 is TGTGCCAGCAGCTTAAACGGAGGGACTAGCGCCTACGAGCAGTACTTC.

The chain couples TRBV6-5 to TRBJ2-6, with D unresolved. Germline CDR1 reads MNHEY; CDR2 reads SVGAGI. The CDR3 is made up of 14 amino acids. V was trimmed by 8 bases and J by 0 bases, leaving 8 bases between them. The CDR3 bases are TGTGCCAGCGGGCACGGCTCTGGGGCCAACGTCCTGACTTTC. Translated, it gives CASGHGSGANVLTF.

This clone has more than one count but fewer than ten. This chain links TRBV7-9 with TRBJ1-4; D ambiguous. The CDR3 consists of 15 residues. CDR1 and CDR2 (germline): SEHNR, FQNEAQ (reference sequence). The V end was cut by 3 bases, the J end by 7 bases, with 15 bases between. The CDR3 DNA is TGTGCCAGCAGCTTGAGCGGGAGCTTTAGTGAAAAACTGTTTTTT. It is translated as CASSLSGSFSEKLFF.

This sequence joins TRBV6-2 or TRBV6-3 and TRBJ1-2; the D gene is possibly TRBD1 (6 bases). The germline V gene encodes CDR1 MNHEY and CDR2 SVGEGT. Trimming took off 2 bases at V and 3 bases at J, with 19 bases between the two ends. The CDR3 sequence is 17 residues long. The CDR3, as DNA: TGTGCCAGCAGTTACCCTCCTGGGGGCGGCGAGGACTATGGCTACACCTTC. This codes for CASSYPPGGGEDYGYTF.